These 5 T cell receptor beta chains were all obtained from the same sample, sequenced in a study of T cells in Graves' hyperthyroidism and ophthalmopathy. RNA transcripts provided the source from which TCR beta CDR3 regions were amplified. The HTBI set primed first-round TCR CDR3 RT-PCR. TCRdb redid the calling of the multiplex PCR reads with MiXCR, one entry per CDR3 protein. The table records about 270,000 distinct CDR3 sequences, approximately 23% of them present only once. Sample: blood. These receptors all come from a man aged 25 to 40 with Graves' ophthalmopathy.

There are a few counts of this clonotype. The chain is built from TRBV12-3 or TRBV12-4 and TRBJ1-2, with 9 bases lining up with TRBD1. J gave up 8 bases and V 7 bases, and 11 bases lay outside the gene matches. The CDR3 is made up of 14 amino acids. DNA for the CDR3: TGTGCCAGCAAGATTTTGGGACAGGGAAGAGGCTACACCTTC. Amino acids: CASKILGQGRGYTF.

This clonotype has more than one count but fewer than ten. The gene calls are TRBV28 and TRBJ2-1, with no clear D. Germline-derived CDR1 and CDR2 are MDHEN and SYDVKM. V lost 7 bases and J 10 bases, leaving 20 bases between the germline ends. CDR3 length equals 14 residues. CDR3 in DNA: TGTGCCAGCAACGCACGGTCTGGCGCAGGCGAGCAGTTCTTC. Protein: CASNARSGAGEQFF.

The chain links TRBV5-6 to TRBJ2-1; 12 nucleotides match TRBD2. Germline values: CDR1 SGHDT, CDR2 YYEEEE. The length of the CDR3 is 15 residues. V shed 7 bases and J 14 bases; nucleotides not matched to a gene: 16. Here the CDR3 reads CASYRGLAGGTREFF. Here the CDR3 DNA reads TGTGCCAGCTACAGGGGACTAGCGGGCGGTACAAGGGAGTTCTTC.

The rearrangement links TRBV12-3 or TRBV12-4 to TRBJ2-1; tentatively, D is TRBD1 or TRBD2 (5 bases each). Between the trimmed V and J ends, which lost 5 bases and 4 bases, there was a span of 15 bases. The CDR3 is 15 residues long. The CDR3 DNA sequence: TGTGCCAGCAGTACCTCGGTGAGGGGATACAATGAGCAGTTCTTC. Translated, it gives CASSTSVRGYNEQFF.

The V and J genes are TRBV5-1 and TRBJ2-5; no clear D gene. The V gene lost 5 bases and the J gene lost 0 bases, with 8 bases spanning the gap. This CDR3 contains 13 residues. Germline CDR1 and CDR2: SGHRS and YFSETQ. The CDR3 region is CASRRQDQETQYF. CDR3 in DNA: TGCGCCAGCAGAAGGCAGGACCAAGAGACCCAGTACTTC.